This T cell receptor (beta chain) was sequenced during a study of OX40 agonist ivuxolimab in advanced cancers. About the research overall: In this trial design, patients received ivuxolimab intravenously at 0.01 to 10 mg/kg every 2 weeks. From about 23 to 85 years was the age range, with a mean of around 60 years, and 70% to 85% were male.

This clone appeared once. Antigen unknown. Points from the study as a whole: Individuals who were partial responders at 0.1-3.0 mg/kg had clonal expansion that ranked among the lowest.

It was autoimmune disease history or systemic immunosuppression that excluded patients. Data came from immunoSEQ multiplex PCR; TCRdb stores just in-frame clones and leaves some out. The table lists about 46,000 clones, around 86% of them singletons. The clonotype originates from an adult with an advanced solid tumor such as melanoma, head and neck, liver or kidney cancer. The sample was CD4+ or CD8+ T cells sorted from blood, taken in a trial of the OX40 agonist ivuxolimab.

The DNA of the CDR3 is TGTGCCAGCAGTGGGGTGGCAGGGGGCATCTATGGCTACACCTTC. Residues: CASSGVAGGIYGYTF. The V and J genes are TRBV6-1 and TRBJ1-2, with 8 bases aligning to TRBD1. Germline V CDR1 and CDR2: MNHNS, SASEGT. The length of the CDR3 is 15 residues. With V trimmed by 4 bases and J by 4 bases, 8 bases remained unmatched.